This is a list of T cell receptor beta chains from one sample in a study of cytomegalovirus exposure and HLA in healthy donors. TCRdb's table, derived via immunoSEQ multiplex PCR, lists solely in-frame clones and lacks some. The table shows some 65,000 clones, with about 72% occurring only once. The sample was PBMCs. These receptor sequences come from a girl aged 10 to 17 in good health and CMV-seropositive. Each CDR3 is given with its conserved first and last residue. The D gene is left open where the match is weak. The size of a clone is reported for some rows only, either as once, few or many, or as a class for expanded clones.

d_call: TRBD1; j_call: TRBJ2-2; clone_size: -; v_call: TRBV10-1; cdr3_aa: CASSESRTGGLFF; cdr3_nt: TGCGCCAGCAGTGAGTCGAGGACAGGGGGGCTGTTTTTT
d_call: -; j_call: TRBJ2-1; clone_size: -; v_call: TRBV10-2; cdr3_aa: CASRAGSYNEQFF; cdr3_nt: TGCGCCAGCAGGGCAGGTTCCTACAATGAGCAGTTCTTC
d_call: -; j_call: TRBJ2-7; clone_size: -; v_call: TRBV11-2; cdr3_aa: CASSTPGIYYEQYF; cdr3_nt: TGTGCCAGCAGCACGCCAGGGATCTACTACGAGCAGTACTTC
d_call: TRBD2; j_call: TRBJ2-1; clone_size: -; v_call: TRBV5-1; cdr3_aa: CASSPGTSEVDEQFF; cdr3_nt: TGCGCCAGCAGCCCCGGGACTAGTGAGGTTGATGAGCAGTTCTTC
d_call: -; j_call: TRBJ1-2; clone_size: -; v_call: TRBV27; cdr3_aa: CASSNRGYGYTF; cdr3_nt: TGTGCCAGCAGTAATCGAGGCTATGGCTACACCTTC
d_call: -; j_call: TRBJ2-1; clone_size: -; v_call: TRBV7-9; cdr3_aa: CASSYAALTYNEQFF; cdr3_nt: TGTGCCAGCAGCTACGCGGCCCTAACCTACAATGAGCAGTTCTTC
d_call: -; j_call: TRBJ2-5; clone_size: -; v_call: TRBV5-1; cdr3_aa: CASSQQGGPPEETQYF; cdr3_nt: TGCGCCAGCAGCCAGCAGGGAGGTCCCCCAGAAGAGACCCAGTACTTC
d_call: -; j_call: TRBJ2-7; clone_size: -; v_call: TRBV6-5; cdr3_aa: CASRPTRDSWPEQYF; cdr3_nt: TGTGCCAGCAGGCCCACCCGGGACTCCTGGCCCGAGCAGTACTTC
d_call: TRBD2; j_call: TRBJ2-3; clone_size: few; v_call: TRBV15; cdr3_aa: CATGTSGSIDTQYF; cdr3_nt: TGTGCCACCGGGACTAGCGGGAGTATCGATACGCAGTATTTT
d_call: -; j_call: TRBJ1-2; clone_size: -; v_call: TRBV30; cdr3_aa: CAWSVGGDGYTF; cdr3_nt: TGTGCCTGGAGTGTAGGGGGGGATGGCTACACCTTC
d_call: -; j_call: TRBJ2-3; clone_size: once; v_call: TRBV30; cdr3_aa: CAWSVEVWTDTQYF; cdr3_nt: TGTGCCTGGAGTGTAGAGGTCTGGACAGATACGCAGTATTTT
d_call: TRBD2; j_call: TRBJ2-1; clone_size: once; v_call: TRBV13; cdr3_aa: CASSVGLAGDINEQFF; cdr3_nt: TGTGCCAGCAGCGTGGGACTAGCGGGAGATATCAATGAGCAGTTCTTC
d_call: TRBD1; j_call: TRBJ1-6; clone_size: -; v_call: TRBV28; cdr3_aa: CASSTRTGHYNSPLHF; cdr3_nt: TGTGCCAGCAGTACTAGGACAGGTCATTATAATTCACCCCTCCACTTT
d_call: -; j_call: TRBJ1-1; clone_size: -; v_call: TRBV9; cdr3_aa: CASSVEASNTEAFF; cdr3_nt: TGTGCCAGCAGCGTCGAGGCCTCGAACACTGAAGCTTTCTTT
d_call: -; j_call: TRBJ1-1; clone_size: -; v_call: TRBV2; cdr3_aa: CASTPLTGNTEAFF; cdr3_nt: TGTGCCAGCACCCCGCTGACAGGGAACACTGAAGCTTTCTTT
d_call: -; j_call: TRBJ1-1; clone_size: -; v_call: TRBV7-9; cdr3_aa: CSSSRGEAEAFF; cdr3_nt: TGTTCCAGCAGCCGAGGGGAGGCTGAAGCTTTCTTT
d_call: TRBD1; j_call: TRBJ2-1; clone_size: -; v_call: TRBV27; cdr3_aa: CASSKTGDRRQFF; cdr3_nt: TGTGCCAGCAGTAAAACCGGGGACAGGAGGCAGTTCTTC
d_call: -; j_call: TRBJ2-2; clone_size: -; v_call: TRBV2; cdr3_aa: CASSVKNTGELFF; cdr3_nt: TGTGCCAGCAGTGTAAAAAACACCGGGGAGCTGTTTTTT
d_call: -; j_call: TRBJ2-6; clone_size: -; v_call: TRBV5-1; cdr3_aa: CASSSGSGANVLTF; cdr3_nt: TGCGCCAGCAGCTCAGGGTCTGGGGCCAACGTCCTGACTTTC
d_call: -; j_call: TRBJ1-1; clone_size: once; v_call: TRBV28; cdr3_aa: CASSLVGPGRAFF; cdr3_nt: TGTGCCAGCAGTTTAGTAGGTCCAGGGCGTGCTTTCTTT
d_call: -; j_call: TRBJ1-1; clone_size: -; v_call: TRBV5-6; cdr3_aa: CASSLFVNTEAFF; cdr3_nt: TGTGCCAGCAGCTTGTTTGTAAACACTGAAGCTTTCTTT
d_call: -; j_call: TRBJ2-1; clone_size: -; v_call: TRBV5-4; cdr3_aa: CASSLFSSWNYNEQFF; cdr3_nt: TGTGCCAGCAGCTTGTTTAGCAGCTGGAATTACAATGAGCAGTTCTTC
d_call: -; j_call: TRBJ2-1; clone_size: -; v_call: TRBV7-6; cdr3_aa: CASSSGEEWNEQFF; cdr3_nt: TGTGCCAGCAGCTCCGGGGAGGAGTGGAATGAGCAGTTCTTC
d_call: -; j_call: TRBJ1-1; clone_size: -; v_call: TRBV7-9; cdr3_aa: CASSLFSPREGAEAFF; cdr3_nt: TGTGCCAGCAGCTTATTCTCCCCCCGGGAGGGCGCTGAAGCTTTCTTT
d_call: -; j_call: TRBJ2-1; clone_size: -; v_call: TRBV4-3; cdr3_aa: CASSQGGEAHNEQFF; cdr3_nt: TGCGCCAGCAGCCAAGGGGGGGAGGCTCACAATGAGCAGTTCTTC
d_call: TRBD1; j_call: TRBJ2-7; clone_size: -; v_call: TRBV7-8; cdr3_aa: CASSLGRTGPAYEQYF; cdr3_nt: TGTGCCAGCAGCTTGGGAAGGACAGGGCCTGCCTACGAGCAGTACTTC